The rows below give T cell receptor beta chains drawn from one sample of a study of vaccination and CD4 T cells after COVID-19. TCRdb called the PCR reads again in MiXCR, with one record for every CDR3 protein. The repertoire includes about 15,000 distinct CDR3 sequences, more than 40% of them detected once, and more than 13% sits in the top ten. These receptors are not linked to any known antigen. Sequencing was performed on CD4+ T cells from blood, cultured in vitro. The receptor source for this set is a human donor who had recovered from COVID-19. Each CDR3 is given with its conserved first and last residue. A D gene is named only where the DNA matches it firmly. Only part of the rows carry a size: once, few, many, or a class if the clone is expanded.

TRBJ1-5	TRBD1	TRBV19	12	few	CASSPTGGLQHF	TGTGCCAGTAGTCCCACAGGGGGTCTTCAGCATTTT
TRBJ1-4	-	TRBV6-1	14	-	CASTPGRGYEKLFF	TGTGCCAGCACTCCGGGCCGAGGGTATGAAAAACTGTTTTTT
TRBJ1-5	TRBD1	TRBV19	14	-	CASNDRGSNQPQHF	TGTGCCAGTAACGACAGGGGGAGCAATCAGCCCCAGCATTTT
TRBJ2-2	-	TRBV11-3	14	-	CASSLGAGAGELFF	TGTGCCAGCAGCTTGGGGGCTGGGGCCGGGGAGCTGTTTTTT
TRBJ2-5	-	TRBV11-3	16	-	CASSLRRPKAGETQYF	TGTGCCAGCAGCTTAAGGCGCCCCAAGGCGGGAGAGACCCAGTACTTC
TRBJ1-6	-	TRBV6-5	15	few	CASSYGGSYNSPLHF	TGTGCCAGCAGTTACGGGGGCTCCTATAATTCACCCCTCCACTTT
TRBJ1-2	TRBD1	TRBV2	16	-	CASSGRDRGVPVGYTF	TGTGCCAGCAGTGGGAGGGACAGGGGAGTACCCGTTGGCTACACCTTC
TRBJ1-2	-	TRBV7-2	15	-	CASSLGRTWDYGYTF	TGTGCCAGCAGCTTAGGTCGGACCTGGGACTATGGCTACACCTTC
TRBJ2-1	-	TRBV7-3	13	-	CASSWTVYNEQFF	TGTGCCAGCAGCTGGACAGTTTACAATGAGCAGTTCTTC
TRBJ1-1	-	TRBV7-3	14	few	CASSLRQINTEAFF	TGTGCCAGCAGCTTACGCCAGATTAACACTGAAGCTTTCTTT
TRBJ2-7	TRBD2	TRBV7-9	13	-	CASSLTSGYEQYF	TGTGCCAGCAGCTTAACTAGCGGGTACGAGCAGTACTTC
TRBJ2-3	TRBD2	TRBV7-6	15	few	CASSLQRGGTDTQYF	TGTGCCAGCAGCTTACAGCGGGGGGGTACAGATACGCAGTATTTT
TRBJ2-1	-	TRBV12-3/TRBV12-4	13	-	CASSPQGYDEQFF	TGTGCCAGCAGTCCCCAGGGGTACGATGAGCAGTTCTTC
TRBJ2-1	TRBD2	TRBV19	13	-	CASSGTRSNEQFF	TGTGCCAGTTCCGGGACTAGATCCAATGAGCAGTTCTTC